This is a list of T cell receptor beta chains from one sample in a study of beta chain features in type 1 diabetes. This table comes from immunoSEQ multiplex PCR, and its TCRdb copy is limited to in-frame clones, with some not included. The table records 200,000 to 250,000 clones, more than 9% of them present only once. Material for sequencing was naive CD4+ T cells from blood. All receptors derive from a woman aged 18-29 years in good health. CDR3s include the opening cysteine and the closing phenylalanine or tryptophan. Fields, in order: J gene, D gene, V gene, clone size, CDR3 DNA, CDR3 protein. D genes are given only for firm matches. Size values are once, few and many counts, or a class for expanded clones, and some rows have none.

j_call: TRBJ2-7
d_call: TRBD2
v_call: TRBV5-1
clone_size: -
cdr3_nt: TGCGCCAGCACCTACTCCTCCGGGGGAGGGTACGAGCAGTACTTC
cdr3_aa: CASTYSSGGGYEQYF

j_call: TRBJ2-1
d_call: -
v_call: TRBV30
clone_size: many
cdr3_nt: TGTGCCTGGAGTGTACGGACGGGAGTCTCCTACAATGAGCAGTTCTTC
cdr3_aa: CAWSVRTGVSYNEQFF

j_call: TRBJ1-1
d_call: -
v_call: TRBV6-5
clone_size: few
cdr3_nt: TGTGCCAGCAGTTTGGACAGAGTGAACACTGAAGCTTTCTTT
cdr3_aa: CASSLDRVNTEAFF

j_call: TRBJ2-5
d_call: -
v_call: TRBV7-9
clone_size: -
cdr3_nt: TGTGCCAGCAGCTTAGAGAGTTATCAAGAGACCCAGTACTTC
cdr3_aa: CASSLESYQETQYF

j_call: TRBJ1-4
d_call: -
v_call: TRBV18
clone_size: -
cdr3_nt: TGTGCCAGCTCACCAGGGAGGATTAATGAAAAACTGTTTTTT
cdr3_aa: CASSPGRINEKLFF

j_call: TRBJ2-2
d_call: TRBD2
v_call: TRBV4-2
clone_size: few
cdr3_nt: TGTGCCAGCAGCCAACTCGGGACTAGCGGGACCGGGGAGCTGTTTTTT
cdr3_aa: CASSQLGTSGTGELFF

j_call: TRBJ2-7
d_call: -
v_call: TRBV30
clone_size: many
cdr3_nt: TGTGCCTGGAGTAACGGGGATGCACAGTACTTC
cdr3_aa: CAWSNGDAQYF

j_call: TRBJ2-7
d_call: -
v_call: TRBV7-9
clone_size: -
cdr3_nt: TGTGCCAGCAGCACCGACGCGGGGTCCTACGAGCAGTACTTC
cdr3_aa: CASSTDAGSYEQYF

j_call: TRBJ2-1
d_call: TRBD2
v_call: TRBV14
clone_size: few
cdr3_nt: TGTGCCAGCAGCCAAGCGTCGGGACTAGCGGGAGTGGGGGAGCAGTTCTTC
cdr3_aa: CASSQASGLAGVGEQFF

j_call: TRBJ1-5
d_call: TRBD1
v_call: TRBV19
clone_size: -
cdr3_nt: TGTGCCAGTAGTCTGAGGGCCCCGGGACAGCGTCATCAGCCCCAGCATTTT
cdr3_aa: CASSLRAPGQRHQPQHF

j_call: TRBJ1-1
d_call: -
v_call: TRBV7-3
clone_size: -
cdr3_nt: TGTGCCAGCAGCTTACGACACGGGACACCGAACACTGAAGCTTTCTTT
cdr3_aa: CASSLRHGTPNTEAFF

j_call: TRBJ2-3
d_call: -
v_call: TRBV15
clone_size: -
cdr3_nt: TGTGCCACCAGCAGAGTCACATACGCAGATACGCAGTATTTT
cdr3_aa: CATSRVTYADTQYF

j_call: TRBJ2-7
d_call: -
v_call: TRBV30
clone_size: -
cdr3_nt: TGTGCCTGGGCCCTAGGCGTACAGGTGGGCGAGCAGTACTTC
cdr3_aa: CAWALGVQVGEQYF

j_call: TRBJ2-1
d_call: -
v_call: TRBV7-7
clone_size: few
cdr3_nt: TGTGCCAGCAGCCCCACGGGGGGCGGACACAATGAGCAGTTCTTC
cdr3_aa: CASSPTGGGHNEQFF

j_call: TRBJ1-2
d_call: TRBD1
v_call: TRBV6-5
clone_size: few
cdr3_nt: TGTGCCAGCAGTTCCGGCCCGCGACAGGGCTATAACACCTTC
cdr3_aa: CASSSGPRQGYNTF

j_call: TRBJ2-1
d_call: TRBD1
v_call: TRBV11-1
clone_size: few
cdr3_nt: TGTGCCAGCAGCCTTGACAGGGGGGGCAATGAGCAGTTCTTC
cdr3_aa: CASSLDRGGNEQFF

j_call: TRBJ2-2
d_call: -
v_call: TRBV5-1
clone_size: -
cdr3_nt: TGCGCCAGCAGCTTGCTTCCGAACACCGGGGAGCTGTTTTTT
cdr3_aa: CASSLLPNTGELFF

j_call: TRBJ2-7
d_call: TRBD2
v_call: TRBV5-1
clone_size: -
cdr3_nt: TGCGCCAGCAGCTTGGAGAGCGGGAGCTACGAGCAGTACTTC
cdr3_aa: CASSLESGSYEQYF

j_call: TRBJ1-2
d_call: TRBD1
v_call: TRBV5-4
clone_size: few
cdr3_nt: TGTGCCAGCAGCTTCCGGGACAGCGATTCTGGTGGCTACACCTTC
cdr3_aa: CASSFRDSDSGGYTF

j_call: TRBJ2-2
d_call: -
v_call: TRBV5-1
clone_size: few
cdr3_nt: TGCGCCAGCAGCGGTAACAGCCACACCGGGGAGCTGTTTTTT
cdr3_aa: CASSGNSHTGELFF

j_call: TRBJ1-4
d_call: TRBD1
v_call: TRBV5-1
clone_size: few
cdr3_nt: TGCGCCAGCAGAGACAGGGCAACTAATGAAAAACTGTTTTTT
cdr3_aa: CASRDRATNEKLFF

j_call: TRBJ2-1
d_call: TRBD2
v_call: TRBV19
clone_size: -
cdr3_nt: TGTGCCAGTAGTATGAGACTAGCGGGGGGGAGCTCCTACAATGAGCAGTTCTTC
cdr3_aa: CASSMRLAGGSSYNEQFF

j_call: TRBJ2-1
d_call: -
v_call: TRBV5-1
clone_size: -
cdr3_nt: TGCGCCAGCAGCTTGGGGACAGCCCGCTCCTACAATGAGCAGTTCTTC
cdr3_aa: CASSLGTARSYNEQFF